This T cell receptor (beta chain) was obtained from a study of blood T cell repertoires in COVID-19. Per germline, CDR1 SNHLY and CDR2 FYNNEI. CDR3 length: 12 residues. Trimming shortened V by 5 bases and J by 17 bases, and 18 bases separated the two germline ends. TCRdb keeps only in-frame clones here, not all; method: immunoSEQ multiplex PCR. This sample yields over 250,000 clones, of which around 90% are seen a single time; 2% to 2.5% belongs to the top ten. This chain uses TRBV2 with TRBJ1-4; D may be TRBD1 (6 bases). Specimen: peripheral blood. The TCR sequence derives from a man between 45 and 60 years old with acute or convalescent COVID-19. The CDR3 here is CASSYRGHQFFF. Here the CDR3 DNA reads TGTGCCAGCAGTTATAGGGGACATCAATTTTTTTTT.